The T cell receptor beta chain described here comes from a study of regulatory T cells in long-lasting Graves disease. iRepertoire HTBI primers and Arm-PCR of CDR3 regions built TCR beta libraries. TCRdb fed the multiplex PCR reads into MiXCR, producing one record per CDR3 protein. The sample lists more than 350,000 distinct CDR3 sequences, around 20% occurring once. This clonotype was seen a handful of times. Its specificity is unknown. Germline CDR1 reads SGHRS; CDR2 reads YFSETQ. The CDR3 contains 15 residues. V was trimmed by 3 bases and J by 1 base, leaving 13 bases between them. Time point in this sample: persistent/refractory GD, antithyroid drugs over 5 years with positive TRAb. TCR sequences were obtained from RNA taken from PBMCs. Study observations and caveats: Peripheral blood, not thyroid tissue, was the sole material studied. The TCR repertoire of persistent Graves' patients was less diverse than that of newly diagnosed ones.

The chain couples TRBV5-1 to TRBJ2-5, with D hard to call. The sequence was collected from a female donor with Graves disease. Sequencing was performed on peripheral blood mononuclear cells (PBMCs), taken when the disease was refractory, from a patient treated with antithyroid drugs. The CDR3 coding sequence is TGCGCCAGCAGCTCCTCTTACCTGATCCAAGAGACCCAGTACTTC. It is translated as CASSSSYLIQETQYF.